This T cell receptor (beta chain) was captured by sequencing in a study of T-cell reconstitution after alpha-beta-depleted transplantation in children. The V end lost 0 bases, the J end lost 1 base, and 4 bases lay between the germline ends. CDR3 size: 13 residues. Germline lookup yields CDR1 SGHRS and CDR2 YFSETQ. TCRbeta library construction was performed incorporating unique molecular identifiers. TCRdb called the PCR reads again in MiXCR, with one record for every CDR3 protein. In the table there are more than 150,000 distinct CDR3 sequences, roughly 6.8% of which are singletons. This clonotype occurred many times.

This chain links TRBV5-1 with TRBJ1-1; D is undetermined. The clonotype originates from a human donor who donated a stem cell graft to a child with Wiskott-Aldrich syndrome. Sequencing used PBMCs from the stem cell graft donor, obtained from the stem cell graft. CDR3 loop: CASSLEGNTEAFF. The CDR3, as DNA: TGCGCCAGCAGCTTGGAAGGGAACACTGAAGCTTTCTTT.